Following are 6 T cell receptor beta chains from one sample sequenced in a study of beta chain features in type 1 diabetes. Whole-study results and caveats: Shortening that was moderate but significant affected the TCRB CDR3s of Type 1 diabetes patients in all four CD4+ subsets.

These receptors have no known antigen. As every portion of the isolated RNA was reverse transcribed, the sequencing read expressed TCRB transcripts. Repertoires were generated with immunoSEQ multiplex PCR, while TCRdb's copy carries only in-frame clones and drops some. This sample has more than 250,000 clones, with roughly 20% found just once. The sequencing sample was made of naive CD4+ T cells from blood. The source of these receptors is a woman between 40 and 55 years old with type 1 diabetes.

There are a few counts of this clone. Distinct nucleotide sequences in the sample also encode this CDR3. This CDR3 is CASSLDRGAETQYF. The CDR3 DNA follows: TGTGCCAGCAGCTTAGATCGGGGGGCGGAGACCCAGTACTTC. The V call is TRBV7-2, the J call TRBJ2-5; possibly TRBD2 for D (7 bases). V was cut by 1 base and J by 5 bases, with 11 bases left in between. The germline gives CDR1 SGHTA, CDR2 FQGNSA. The CDR3 is made up of 14 amino acids.

This clone was counted between two and nine times. The V call is TRBV7-2, the J call TRBJ1-1; D is unresolved. Germline lookup yields CDR1 SGHTA and CDR2 FQGNSA. Trimming stripped 5 bases from V and 0 bases from J, with 7 bases between. This CDR3 is built from 13 residues. The CDR3 region is CASSPYMNTEAFF. The CDR3 DNA is TGTGCCAGCAGCCCGTACATGAACACTGAAGCTTTCTTT.

This rearrangement joins TRBV7-2 to TRBJ2-7; unclear D gene. Trimming removed 0 bases from V and 3 bases from J, with 6 bases in between. The CDR3 extends over 13 amino acids. Looked up from germline, CDR1 is SGHTA and CDR2 is FQGNSA. CDR3 sequence (DNA): TGTGCCAGCAGCTTAGCTCTCCGCTACGAGCAGTACTTC. Its translation is CASSLALRYEQYF.

The chain's CDR3 is CASSAARGEQYF. The CDR3 DNA follows: TGTGCCAGCAGTGCAGCCCGGGGCGAGCAGTACTTC. The J gene is TRBJ2-7, the V gene TRBV7-9, with D tentatively TRBD2 (5 bases). Trimming stripped 6 bases from V and 6 bases from J, with 12 bases between. Germline V CDR1 and CDR2: SEHNR, FQNEAQ (reference sequence). The CDR3 has 12 amino acids.

V and J are TRBV9 and TRBJ2-1; D possibly corresponds to TRBD1 (6 bases). The CDR3 runs to 15 residues. CDR1 SGDLS and CDR2 YYNGEE come from the germline V gene. The V gene lost 4 bases and the J gene lost 3 bases, with 14 bases spanning the gap. CDR3: CASSLLGHLYNEQFF. CDR3 DNA: TGTGCCAGCAGCCTCTTGGGACACCTCTACAATGAGCAGTTCTTC.

In this sample, this clone turned up a few times. The V gene is TRBV7-9, the J gene TRBJ1-2; no firm D call. Trimming cost V 7 bases and J 4 bases, with 13 bases left between them. Germline CDR1 reads SEHNR; CDR2 reads FQNEAQ (reference sequence). This CDR3 region has 13 residues. This CDR3 is CASTPEPSYGYTF. Written as DNA, the CDR3 is TGTGCCAGCACCCCGGAGCCTAGCTATGGCTACACCTTC.